Below, 10 T cell receptor beta chains from the same sample are listed, as sequenced in a study of shared clonotypes between healthy human individuals. CD45RO-negative CD8 cells positively selected for CCR7 made up the naive population, which excluded terminally differentiated effector memory CD45RA+ cells. Profiling relied on immunoSEQ multiplex PCR, and the TCRdb table lists in-frame clones only, not all of them. The sample carries 2 million to 2.5 million clones, 85% to 95% recorded once. Sequencing was performed on naive CD8+ T cells sorted from blood. Receptors originate from a man in his late teens or twenties in good health.

The chain recombines TRBV2 with TRBJ2-5, with D perhaps TRBD1 (5 bases). Germline V gene sequence: CDR1 SNHLY, CDR2 FYNNEI. CDR3 length: 13 residues. The ends were cut back, 4 bases at V and 4 bases at J, with 10 bases in the middle. CDR3 nucleotide sequence: TGTGCCAGCAGTGGGCAGGGTGTAGAGACCCAGTACTTC. Protein product: CASSGQGVETQYF.

The J gene is TRBJ1-5, the V gene TRBV27; 9 bases match TRBD1. Germline lookup yields CDR1 MNHEY and CDR2 SMNVEV (reference sequence). The CDR3 consists of 14 residues. V trimming: 5 bases; J trimming: 7 bases; junction bases outside the gene matches: 6. CDR3: CASSPRQGGQPQHF. The CDR3 DNA follows: TGTGCCAGCAGTCCGAGACAGGGGGGACAGCCCCAGCATTTT.

The V call is TRBV27, the J call TRBJ2-7, with 8 bases that match TRBD1. This CDR3 is built from 19 residues. Germline assignment: CDR1 MNHEY and CDR2 SMNVEV (reference sequence). V was pared by 5 bases and J by 5 bases, with 23 bases of the junction left unmatched. CDR3: CASSPSTGEIIILGDEQYF. DNA of the CDR3: TGTGCCAGCAGTCCGTCGACAGGGGAAATAATTATATTGGGGGACGAGCAGTACTTC.

The chain couples TRBV4-1 to TRBJ2-5, with D perhaps matching TRBD1 (5 bases). From germline, CDR1 is MGHRA and CDR2 YSYEKL. Trimming pared 1 base from V and 5 bases from J, leaving 14 bases between. The CDR3 is 15 amino acids. The CDR3 DNA follows: TGCGCCAGCAGCCAAGGTATAGGGAACAGGGAGACCCAGTACTTC. This translates into CASSQGIGNRETQYF.

This chain uses TRBV10-2 with TRBJ2-7; perhaps TRBD2 as D (7 bases). V was clipped by 8 bases and J by 7 bases, with 15 bases between them. Looked up from germline, CDR1 is WSHSY and CDR2 is SAAADI. The CDR3 has 12 residues. This CDR3 is CASEGGPGEQYF. The CDR3 DNA is TGCGCCAGCGAGGGGGGGCCCGGTGAGCAGTACTTC.

The chain carries TRBV13 and TRBJ1-2; 9 bases are shared with TRBD1. This CDR3 spans 13 amino acids. Looked up from germline, CDR1 is PRHDT and CDR2 is FYEKMQ (reference sequence). V lost 4 bases and J lost 7; bases outside the gene matches: 4. The CDR3 DNA reads TGTGCCAGCAGCTCGGGGACAGGGTTTGGCTACACCTTC. This codes for CASSSGTGFGYTF.

V gene TRBV5-4 combines with J gene TRBJ2-7; D may match TRBD1 or TRBD2 (6 bases each). Looked up from germline, CDR1 is SGHNT and CDR2 is YYREEE (reference sequence). The CDR3 runs 15 residues. With 4 bases removed from V and 1 base from J, the gap between germline ends came to 15 bases. The CDR3 protein is CASSGGTKTSYEQYF. DNA of the CDR3: TGTGCCAGCAGCGGCGGGACAAAGACTTCCTACGAGCAGTACTTC.

The gene calls are TRBV12-5 and TRBJ1-5; 7 bases match TRBD1. CDR1 and CDR2 (germline): LGHNT, FRNRAP. This CDR3 region has 15 residues. The trim removed 6 bases at V and 2 bases at J, leaving 7 bases unmatched. CDR3 bases: TGTGCTAGTGGGTTGACAGGGCTAGGCAATCAGCCCCAGCATTTT. It translates to CASGLTGLGNQPQHF.

V is TRBV19 and J is TRBJ2-7; D call uncertain. The CDR3 totals 13 residues. Germline V CDR1 and CDR2: LNHDA, SQIVND (reference sequence). V was cut by 9 bases and J by 2 bases, with 14 bases left in between. CDR3 protein: CASGPGPTYEQYF. CDR3 DNA sequence: TGTGCCAGCGGACCTGGACCAACCTACGAGCAGTACTTC.

The chain has TRBV4-2 and TRBJ1-6, with TRBD1 matching 7 bases. This CDR3 contains 15 residues. The germline CDR1 and CDR2 sequences are LGHNA and YNFKEQ. The trim removed 2 bases at V and 9 bases at J, leaving 7 bases unmatched. This chain's CDR3 is CASSQQTGMGSPLHF. In DNA, the CDR3 is TGTGCCAGCAGCCAACAGACAGGGATGGGTTCACCCCTCCACTTT.